Here is one T cell receptor beta chain with its context. Antigen: not known. These data belong to a study of long-term antiretroviral therapy in people with HIV. Study-level points and caveats: Dominating the repertoire at all time points were the clones that expanded before ART. Documentation of ART adherence, viral resistance or therapy changes was absent.

The V end lost 5 bases, the J end lost 4 bases, and 9 bases lay between the germline ends. CDR3 size: 13 residues. Germline lookup yields CDR1 KGHSH and CDR2 LQKENI. The immunoSEQ assay was v3.0, run at survey level. Sequencing had a target that covered roughly 35,000-55,000 T-cell genomes per sample. Libraries were prepared by immunoSEQ multiplex PCR; TCRdb keeps only in-frame clonotypes and omits some of them. The sample shows around 20,000 clones, around 76% of them seen only once. This TCR came from a woman in her forties or fifties with HIV. This chain links TRBV18 with TRBJ1-5; D remains ambiguous. This specimen was unsorted PBMCs, taken 0.5 years before starting antiretroviral therapy. Here the CDR3 DNA reads TGTGCCAGCTCAGCCACAGAGAATCAGCCCCAGCATTTT. Amino acid sequence: CASSATENQPQHF.